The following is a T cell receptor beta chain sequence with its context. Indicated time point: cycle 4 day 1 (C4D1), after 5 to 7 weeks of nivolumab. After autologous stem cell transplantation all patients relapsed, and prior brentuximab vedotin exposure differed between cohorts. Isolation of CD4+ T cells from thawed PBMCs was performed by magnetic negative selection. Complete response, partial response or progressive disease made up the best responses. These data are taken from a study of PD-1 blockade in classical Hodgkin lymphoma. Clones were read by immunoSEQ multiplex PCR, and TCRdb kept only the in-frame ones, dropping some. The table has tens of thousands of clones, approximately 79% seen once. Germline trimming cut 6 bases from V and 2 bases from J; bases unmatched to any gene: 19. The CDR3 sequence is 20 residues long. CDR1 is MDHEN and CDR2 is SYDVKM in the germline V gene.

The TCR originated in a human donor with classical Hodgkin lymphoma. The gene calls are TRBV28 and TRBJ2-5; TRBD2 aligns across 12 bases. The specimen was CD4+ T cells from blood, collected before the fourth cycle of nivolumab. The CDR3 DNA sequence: TGTGCCAGCAGGGGGGCGACTAGCGGGAGTCTGGCGGCCATACAAGAGACCCAGTACTTC. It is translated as CASRGATSGSLAAIQETQYF. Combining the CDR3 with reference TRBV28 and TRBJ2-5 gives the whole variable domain DVKVTQSSRYLVKRTGEKVFLECVQDMDHENMFWYRQDPGLGLRLIYFSYDVKMKEKGDIPEGYSVSREKKERFSLILESASTNQTSMYLCASRGATSGSLAAIQETQYFGPGTRLLVL.